Below are 14 T cell receptor beta chains sequenced from a single sample in a study of blood T cells in healthy people across ages. A second about 6 to 11 cycle PCR used barcoded and J-beta primers. TCRdb called the 5' RACE reads again in MiXCR, with one record for every CDR3 protein. The data hold just under 900,000 distinct CDR3 sequences, with 29% observed a single time. The sequencing sample was made of blood. All receptors derive from an elderly woman in good health.

This clonotype has at least ten counts. The chain uses TRBV4-2 and TRBJ2-4; D not certain. Germline V gene sequence: CDR1 LGHNA, CDR2 YNFKEQ. The germline V and J ends were trimmed by 0 bases and 1 base, with 13 bases remaining between them. The CDR3 loop spans 17 amino acids. In DNA form, the CDR3 reads TGTGCCAGCAGCCAAGATCTTGGTTCTTTGGCCAAAAACATTCAGTACTTC. This translates into CASSQDLGSLAKNIQYF.

This clonotype was counted ten times or more. This sequence joins TRBV12-3 or TRBV12-4 and TRBJ2-1; D is unclear. V lost 4 bases to trimming and J lost 0 bases, with 16 bases between them. This CDR3 has 17 amino acids. The DNA for the CDR3 is TGTGCCAGCAGTTCATTGCCAGTTTACAGCTCCTACAATGAGCAGTTCTTC. Amino acids: CASSSLPVYSSYNEQFF.

This sequence joins TRBV4-2 and TRBJ2-5, with D perhaps TRBD1 (6 bases). Germline CDR1 and CDR2: LGHNA and YNFKEQ. Trimming shortened V by 3 bases and J by 11 bases, and 22 bases separated the two germline ends. CDR3 length: 15 amino acids. CDR3 sequence: CASSHEGQGTNEQYF. Written as DNA, the CDR3 is TGTGCCAGCAGCCACGAGGGACAAGGTACGAATGAGCAGTACTTC.

This clonotype was counted ten times or more. This chain joins TRBV29-1 and TRBJ1-2; no clear D. The CDR3 totals 15 residues. Trimming removed 6 bases from V and 2 bases from J, with 19 bases in between. Germline CDR1 reads SQVTM; CDR2 reads ANQGSEA. DNA for the CDR3: TGCAGCGTGAATACCGTCGGGGTTGGAAACTATGGCTACACCTTC. It is translated as CSVNTVGVGNYGYTF.

The table lists this clonotype with a few counts. This chain joins TRBV7-8 and TRBJ1-2; 9 bases are a match to TRBD1. The CDR3 is 15 residues long. Losses at the gene ends were 4 bases for V and 7 bases for J; bases not matched to a gene: 10. The germline V gene encodes CDR1 SGHVS and CDR2 FQNEAQ. The CDR3 sequence is CASSSTSDRGGGYTF. In DNA form, the CDR3 reads TGTGCCAGCAGCTCAACCTCGGACAGGGGCGGTGGCTACACCTTC.

The chain is built from TRBV2 and TRBJ2-3; D assignment may be TRBD1 or TRBD2 (5 bases each). Trimming removed 7 bases at V and 0 bases at J, with 11 bases between. The length of the CDR3 is 14 residues. Germline lookup yields CDR1 SNHLY and CDR2 FYNNEI. CDR3 residues: CASMRGTSTDTQYF. CDR3 DNA sequence: TGTGCCAGCATGAGGGGAACTAGCACAGATACGCAGTATTTT.

Concerning this clonotype itself: Just one base apart from a much larger clone, this may be a read error. V usage is TRBV2 and J usage is TRBJ1-4; possibly TRBD1 for D (6 bases). Germline lookup yields CDR1 SNHLY and CDR2 FYNNEI. The CDR3 runs 13 residues. DNA of the CDR3: TGTGTCAGCACAGGGTTAGCTAATGAAAAACTGTTTTTT. Its protein product is CVSTGLANEKLFF.

This clonotype was picked up a small number of times. The genes are TRBV18 and TRBJ2-4; 13 nucleotides match TRBD2. CDR1 and CDR2 (germline): KGHSH, LQKENI. The CDR3 has 16 residues. Germline trimming cut 4 bases from V and 12 bases from J; bases unmatched to any gene: 12. In DNA, the CDR3 is TGTGCCAGCTCACTTGGACTAGCGGGGGCCCAGTCCGATCAGTACTTC. Translating it yields CASSLGLAGAQSDQYF. Combining the CDR3 with reference TRBV18 and TRBJ2-4 gives the whole variable domain NAGVMQNPRHLVRRRGQEARLRCSPMKGHSHVYWYRQLPEEGLKFMVYLQKENIIDESGMPKERFSAEFPKEGPSILRIQQVVRGDSAAYFCASSLGLAGAQSDQYFGAGTRLSVL.

This chain joins TRBV20-1 and TRBJ2-3, with 9 nucleotides matching TRBD2. CDR1 is DFQATT and CDR2 is SNEGSKA in the germline V gene (reference sequence). This CDR3 region has 18 residues. Trimming at V came to 3 bases and at J to 0 bases, leaving 13 bases not matched to a gene. CDR3 DNA sequence: TGCAGTGCTAGGCGATATAGCGGGGGCCTCCTTAGCACAGATACGCAGTATTTT. As protein: CSARRYSGGLLSTDTQYF.

At least ten counts were recorded for this clonotype. The chain carries TRBV28 and TRBJ2-3, with 7 bases that match TRBD2. Germline V lookup: CDR1 MDHEN, CDR2 SYDVKM. The V and J ends lost 11 bases and 0 bases, in that order; junction bases with no gene match: 8. The CDR3 runs 14 residues. The CDR3 nucleotides are TGTGCCGGGAGGGGCGGGGGTAGCACAGATACGCAGTATTTT. It encodes CAGRGGGSTDTQYF.

A few counts support this clonotype. This sequence joins TRBV11-2 and TRBJ2-3; possibly TRBD2 for D (5 bases). V was clipped by 0 bases and J by 2 bases, with 12 bases between them. Per the germline V gene, CDR1 is SGHAT and CDR2 is FQNNGV. The CDR3 runs 16 residues. This chain's CDR3 is CASSLDRGLTTDTQYF. As DNA, the CDR3 is TGTGCCAGCAGCTTAGATCGGGGTCTTACCACAGATACGCAGTATTTT.

Note on this clonotype: Being one base from a much bigger clone, this may be a read error. V usage is TRBV30 and J usage is TRBJ1-5; D unclear. Germline-derived CDR1 and CDR2 are GTSNPN and SVGIG (reference sequence). The CDR3 contains 13 residues. CDR3 sequence: CAWSATAYQPRHF. CDR3 coding DNA: TGTGCCTGGAGTGCAACAGCGTATCAGCCCCGGCATTTT.

The chain is built from TRBV12-3 or TRBV12-4 and TRBJ2-1, with D tentatively TRBD2 (6 bases). The CDR3 is 11 amino acids. Deletions cut 10 bases from V and 6 bases from J, with 10 bases between. CDR3 in amino acids: CANRRGNEQFF. The DNA for the CDR3 is TGTGCCAACCGGAGGGGCAATGAGCAGTTCTTC.

This clonotype was picked up a small number of times. A clone one base away is much larger, so this may be a read error. J is TRBJ1-4 and V is TRBV12-3 or TRBV12-4; TRBD1 might be the D (5 bases). The length of the CDR3 is 14 residues. The CDR3 bases are TGTGCCAGCAGTTCCTGGGGGACTAATGAAAAACGGTTTTTT. Its protein product is CASSSWGTNEKRFF.